The 25 T cell receptor beta chains below come from one sample, sequenced in a study of T cell changes during pregnancy in multiple sclerosis. The assay was immunoSEQ multiplex PCR, and TCRdb's table has in-frame clones only and misses some. The data contain fewer than 60,000 clones, 90% to 95% of them singletons. The specimen was CD8+ T cells from peripheral blood mononuclear cells, collected after pregnancy. Every receptor here comes from a female donor with multiple sclerosis, enrolled in a pregnancy study.

This rearrangement joins TRBV6-1 to TRBJ1-6; possibly TRBD1 for D (6 bases). Trimming pared 5 bases from V and 7 bases from J, leaving 12 bases between. CDR3 length: 14 residues. In germline, CDR1 is MNHNS, CDR2 SASEGT. The CDR3 sequence is CASSQQGFNSPLHF. The CDR3 region has the DNA TGTGCCAGCAGTCAACAGGGTTTCAATTCACCCCTCCACTTT.

V and J are TRBV4-1 and TRBJ2-7; D unclear. This CDR3 has 14 amino acids. Trimming shortened V by 1 base and J by 2 bases, and 9 bases separated the two germline ends. Per the germline V gene, CDR1 is MGHRA and CDR2 is YSYEKL. CDR3 sequence: CASSQAPSAYEQYF. The DNA for the CDR3 is TGCGCCAGCAGCCAAGCCCCCTCCGCCTACGAGCAGTACTTC.

The V gene is TRBV23-1, the J gene TRBJ1-2, with 7 bases matching TRBD1. TRBV23-1 falls under the ORF class, with uncertain function. The V gene end was trimmed by 7 bases and the J gene end by 2 bases; junction bases not matched to a gene: 10. This CDR3 has 15 residues. The CDR3 DNA reads TGCGCCAGCAACCTGGACAGGTTAATGAACTATGGCTACACCTTC. It specifies CASNLDRLMNYGYTF.

J is TRBJ1-1 and V is TRBV5-1, with D perhaps matching TRBD1 (5 bases). The CDR3 runs to 15 residues. V was trimmed by 3 bases and J by 1 base, leaving 13 bases between them. CDR1 is SGHRS, CDR2 YFSETQ, per germline. DNA for the CDR3: TGCGCCAGCAGCTACGGATTAGGGGAGAACACTGAAGCTTTCTTT. Residues: CASSYGLGENTEAFF.

The chain uses TRBV5-1 and TRBJ2-3; TRBD2 agrees at 7 bases. This CDR3 comprises 15 residues. V shed 0 bases and J 2 bases; nucleotides not matched to a gene: 3. CDR1 is SGHRS and CDR2 is YFSETQ in the germline V gene. The CDR3 sequence: CASSLGTSITDTQYF. Written as DNA, the CDR3 is TGCGCCAGCAGCTTGGGGACTAGTATCACAGATACGCAGTATTTT.

The chain recombines TRBV12-5 with TRBJ2-7; TRBD2 agrees at 7 bases. The CDR3 sequence is 12 residues long. The J segment lost 5 bases and the V segment lost 6 bases, leaving 4 bases of the junction unmatched. Germline assignment: CDR1 LGHNT and CDR2 FRNRAP. This CDR3 is CASGSAGDEQYF. The CDR3 bases are TGTGCTAGTGGGTCCGCGGGGGACGAGCAGTACTTC.

The chain employs TRBV7-8 and TRBJ1-2; TRBD1 aligns across 12 bases. Germline assignment: CDR1 SGHVS and CDR2 FQNEAQ. The CDR3 is made up of 15 amino acids. V trimming: 4 bases; J trimming: 8 bases; junction bases outside the gene matches: 8. CDR3: CASSYRDRGQGGYTF. The CDR3 nucleotides are TGTGCCAGCAGCTACCGGGACAGGGGGCAAGGAGGCTACACCTTC.

The V gene is TRBV2, the J gene TRBJ2-5; perhaps TRBD2 as D (6 bases). CDR3 length equals 16 residues. Germline lookup yields CDR1 SNHLY and CDR2 FYNNEI. With 3 bases removed from V and 2 bases from J, the gap between germline ends came to 16 bases. CDR3 DNA sequence: TGTGCCAGCAGTGACTACGCGGGGCCTTTTCAAGAGACCCAGTACTTC. Its protein is CASSDYAGPFQETQYF.

The genes are TRBV14 and TRBJ2-7; D not resolved. Germline values: CDR1 SGHDN, CDR2 FVKESK. With 4 bases removed from V and 5 bases from J, the gap between germline ends came to 6 bases. The CDR3 has 11 residues. The chain's CDR3 is CASSLGNEQYF. CDR3 in DNA: TGTGCCAGCAGCCTCGGTAACGAGCAGTACTTC. The whole variable domain, remainder taken from reference TRBV14 and TRBJ2-7, is EAGVTQFPSHSVIEKGQTVTLRCDPISGHDNLYWYRRVMGKEIKFLLHFVKESKQDESGMPNNRFLAERTGGTYSTLKVQPAELEDSGVYFCASSLGNEQYFGPGTRLTVT.

The chain has TRBV6-4 and TRBJ2-3; 16 bases match TRBD2. The length of the CDR3 is 16 residues. Per the germline V gene, CDR1 is MRHNA and CDR2 is SNTAGT. Unmatched junction bases numbered 3, after V lost 5 bases and J lost 4 bases. The CDR3 sequence: CASSLGLAGGPDTQYF. Written as DNA, the CDR3 is TGTGCCAGCAGTCTGGGACTAGCGGGGGGGCCAGATACGCAGTATTTT.

The rearrangement links TRBV7-6 to TRBJ2-1, with 11 bases matching TRBD2. The junction had 6 bases not matched to a gene; V was cut back by 6 bases and J by 5 bases. There are 15 residues in the CDR3. Germline V CDR1 and CDR2: SGHVS, FNYEAQ. CDR3 DNA: TGTGCCAGCAGTCTCACTAGCGGGGGCCACAATGAGCAGTTCTTC. It specifies CASSLTSGGHNEQFF.

The genes are TRBV6-5 and TRBJ2-5; D not resolved. Between the trimmed V and J ends, which lost 2 bases and 5 bases, there was a span of 12 bases. Germline V gene sequence: CDR1 MNHEY, CDR2 SVGAGI. The CDR3 is made up of 14 amino acids. CDR3 DNA: TGTGCCAGCAGTTACCGTATGACAACGGAGACCCAGTACTTC. This translates into CASSYRMTTETQYF.

The chain uses TRBV7-6 and TRBJ2-6; the D gene is possibly TRBD1 (6 bases). The germline CDR1 and CDR2 sequences are SGHVS and FNYEAQ. CDR3 length: 17 residues. Between the trimmed V and J ends, which lost 3 bases and 4 bases, there was a span of 16 bases. The CDR3 bases are TGTGCCAGCAGCTTGTCGGTAGGGGGAAGCGGGGCCAACGTCCTGACTTTC. Protein product: CASSLSVGGSGANVLTF.

The chain is built from TRBV19 and TRBJ2-1, with TRBD1 matching 8 bases. Germline values: CDR1 LNHDA, CDR2 SQIVND (reference sequence). With V trimmed by 5 bases and J by 6 bases, 6 bases remained unmatched. The CDR3 extends over 14 amino acids. CDR3 bases: TGTGCCAGTAGTGCGGGACAGGATACCAATGAGCAGTTCTTC. The encoded protein is CASSAGQDTNEQFF.

This rearrangement joins TRBV9 to TRBJ1-4; 7 bases are a match to TRBD1. The V segment lost 3 bases and the J segment 6 bases; nucleotides outside the gene matches: 2. This CDR3 has 13 residues. Germline V gives CDR1 SGDLS, CDR2 YYNGEE. CDR3 amino acids: CASSAGTDEKLFF. The DNA of the CDR3 is TGTGCCAGCAGCGCCGGGACAGATGAAAAACTGTTTTTT.

The V gene is TRBV19, the J gene TRBJ2-7, with D unresolved. The CDR3 has 14 residues. Trimming stripped 2 bases from V and 1 base from J, with 9 bases between. Germline V gives CDR1 LNHDA, CDR2 SQIVND (reference sequence). This CDR3 is CASSISDGSYEQYF. For the CDR3, the DNA is TGTGCCAGTAGTATAAGCGACGGGTCCTACGAGCAGTACTTC.

The gene calls are TRBV14 and TRBJ2-7, with TRBD1 matching over 7 bases. The CDR3 is 15 amino acids. From germline, CDR1 is SGHDN and CDR2 FVKESK. The trim removed 0 bases at V and 6 bases at J, leaving 8 bases unmatched. CDR3 sequence reads: CASSQDHFRQGEQYF. CDR3 nucleotide sequence: TGTGCCAGCAGCCAAGATCACTTCAGACAGGGCGAGCAGTACTTC.

To note about this clone: A single base separates this from a much larger clone, so it may be a read error. The chain has TRBV7-2 and TRBJ1-2; D not resolved. Germline V gene data show CDR1 as SGHTA and CDR2 as FQGNSA. V was trimmed by 6 bases and J by 4 bases, leaving 6 bases between them. CDR3 size: 11 residues. CDR3 sequence: CASSHSYGYTF. The CDR3 region has the DNA TGTGCCAGCAGTCACAGCTATGGCTACACCTTC.

The chain is built from TRBV27 and TRBJ1-2; a weak D match, TRBD1 (5 bases). V lost 10 bases, J lost 5 bases, and 17 bases lay in between. The germline CDR1 and CDR2 sequences are MNHEY and SMNVEV (reference sequence). The CDR3 consists of 13 residues. The CDR3 DNA reads TGTGCCACTGGGACTGGGGTGGATTATGGCTACACCTTC. It encodes CATGTGVDYGYTF.

The chain joins TRBV7-8 to TRBJ2-7; 7 bases line up with TRBD2. V gave up 5 bases and J gave up 4 bases; unmatched junction bases: 8. The CDR3 runs to 14 residues. The germline gives CDR1 SGHVS, CDR2 FQNEAQ. The CDR3 sequence: CASSTGTIMYEQYF. The DNA for the CDR3 is TGTGCCAGCAGCACGGGGACTATTATGTACGAGCAGTACTTC.

The chain couples TRBV11-1 to TRBJ2-1, with 13 bases fitting TRBD2. CDR3 size: 14 residues. The V and J ends lost 8 bases and 9 bases, in that order; junction bases with no gene match: 7. Germline V CDR1 and CDR2: SGHAT, FQDESV (reference sequence). This CDR3 is CASSRLAGGIEQFF. CDR3 bases: TGTGCCAGCTCAAGACTAGCGGGGGGTATTGAGCAGTTCTTC.

The J gene is TRBJ1-2, the V gene TRBV29-1, with D uncertain. The CDR3 length is 11 residues. The V and J ends lost 2 bases and 8 bases respectively, with 9 bases between them. CDR1 and CDR2 (germline): SQVTM, ANQGSEA. The CDR3 here is CSVERENGYTF. The CDR3 DNA reads TGCAGCGTTGAACGGGAGAACGGCTACACCTTC.

The V gene is TRBV10-1, the J gene TRBJ2-3; 10 bases agree with TRBD2. V lost 0 bases to trimming and J lost 5 bases; unmatched junction nucleotides: 5. Germline V gene sequence: CDR1 WNHNN, CDR2 SYGVQD (reference sequence). CDR3 length equals 16 residues. CDR3 sequence reads: CASSESTLAGVDTQYF. The CDR3 bases are TGCGCCAGCAGTGAGTCGACTCTAGCGGGGGTAGATACGCAGTATTTT.

The genes are TRBV7-9 and TRBJ1-6; D remains unclear. Germline values: CDR1 SEHNR, CDR2 FQNEAQ (reference sequence). The CDR3 covers 9 residues. V was cut by 4 bases and J by 19 bases, with 8 bases left in between. CDR3 sequence reads: CASSSYQHF. The CDR3 region has the DNA TGTGCCAGCAGCTCCTACCAACACTTT.

The V gene is TRBV6-4, the J gene TRBJ2-6; D ambiguous. In germline, CDR1 is MRHNA, CDR2 SNTAGT. This CDR3 comprises 14 residues. Trimming left V 4 bases short and J 0 bases short, with 4 bases between. In DNA, the CDR3 is TGTGCCAGCAGTGCTATCTCTGGGGCCAACGTCCTGACTTTC. Amino acid sequence: CASSAISGANVLTF.